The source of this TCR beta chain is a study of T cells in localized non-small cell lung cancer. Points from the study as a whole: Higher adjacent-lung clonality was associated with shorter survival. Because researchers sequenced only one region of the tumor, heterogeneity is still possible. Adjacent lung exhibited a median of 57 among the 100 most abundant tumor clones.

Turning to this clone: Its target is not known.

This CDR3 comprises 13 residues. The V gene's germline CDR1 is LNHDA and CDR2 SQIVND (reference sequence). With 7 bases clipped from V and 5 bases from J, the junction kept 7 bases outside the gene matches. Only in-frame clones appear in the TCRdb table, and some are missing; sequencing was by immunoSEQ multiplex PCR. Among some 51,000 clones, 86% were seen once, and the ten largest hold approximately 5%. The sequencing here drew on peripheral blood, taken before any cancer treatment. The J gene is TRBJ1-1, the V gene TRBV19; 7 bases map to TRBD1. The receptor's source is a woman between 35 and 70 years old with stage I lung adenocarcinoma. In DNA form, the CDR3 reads TGTGCCAGTAAAGGGTTGGGACAGACTGAAGCTTTCTTT. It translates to CASKGLGQTEAFF.